This is a list of T cell receptor beta chains from one sample in a study of T cells after yellow fever vaccination. Via MiXCR, TCRdb re-called the 5' RACE reads, giving one row per CDR3 protein. The sample holds a few hundred thousand distinct CDR3 sequences, around 7.3% seen once. The material was PBMCs, obtained about 41 days after the first yellow fever vaccination. The receptors originated from a man aged 18 to 30 who received the YFV17D yellow fever vaccine. Both conserved end residues are part of each CDR3. D genes are given only for firm matches. Clone size is stated in some rows and not others, as once, few, many or a class when expanded.

>TRBD1|TRBJ2-3|NA|TRBV7-8
CASSAGTGAGDTQSF
TGTGCCAGCAGCGCCGGTACAGGGGCTGGAGATACGCAGTCTTTT
>NA|TRBJ2-4|many|TRBV29-1
CSAEAEINIQYF
TGCAGCGCCGAGGCTGAGATAAACATTCAGTACTTC
>NA|TRBJ2-2|NA|TRBV7-9
CASRTQLAPTSTGELFF
TGTGCCAGCAGAACCCAACTAGCACCGACGAGCACCGGGGAGCTGTTTTTT
>NA|TRBJ2-3|NA|TRBV5-1
CASSLAGDNTDTQYF
TGCGCCAGCAGCTTGGCTGGGGACAACACAGATACGCAGTATTTT
>NA|TRBJ2-3|few|TRBV10-3
CATHSPWVGNTQYF
TGTGCCACCCACAGTCCCTGGGTTGGGAATACGCAGTATTTT
>NA|TRBJ2-1|few|TRBV29-1
CSVGDRLNEQFF
TGCAGCGTTGGAGACAGGCTCAATGAGCAGTTCTTC
>NA|TRBJ2-7|few|TRBV6-5
CASSYSGIFSYEQYF
TGTGCCAGCAGTTACTCGGGCATATTCTCCTACGAGCAGTACTTC
>NA|TRBJ1-1|NA|TRBV5-6
CTSSMEVWGTEAFF
TGTACCAGCAGCATGGAGGTTTGGGGCACTGAAGCTTTCTTT
>NA|TRBJ2-1|many|TRBV7-9
CASAPLPNEQFF
TGTGCCAGCGCCCCCCTACCCAATGAGCAGTTCTTC
>NA|TRBJ2-1|NA|TRBV19
CASSLVQGWPFF
TGTGCCAGTAGCCTGGTACAGGGTTGGCCGTTCTTC
>NA|TRBJ2-2|few|TRBV11-2
CASSPARNTGELFF
TGTGCCAGCAGCCCGGCGCGGAACACCGGGGAGCTGTTTTTT
>TRBD2|TRBJ2-3|NA|TRBV6-1
CASRRSGGALGTDTQYF
TGTGCCAGCAGGCGTAGCGGGGGGGCCCTTGGCACAGATACGCAGTATTTT
>NA|TRBJ2-2|NA|TRBV4-3
CASSQWGAGTGELFF
TGCGCCAGCAGCCAATGGGGGGCTGGCACCGGGGAGCTGTTTTTT
>NA|TRBJ1-5|NA|TRBV15
CATSRADYSNQPQHF
TGTGCCACCAGCAGAGCGGACTATAGCAATCAGCCCCAGCATTTT
>TRBD1|TRBJ2-2|NA|TRBV5-1
CASSPVKPWDRTPNTGELFF
TGCGCCAGCAGCCCTGTCAAACCCTGGGACAGGACCCCGAACACCGGGGAGCTGTTTTTT
>NA|TRBJ2-2|few|TRBV5-1
CASSFSGITNTGELFF
TGCGCCAGCAGCTTCTCGGGGATCACGAACACCGGGGAGCTGTTTTTT
>NA|TRBJ1-6|NA|TRBV7-2
CASSLAISFGISPLHF
TGTGCCAGCAGCTTAGCCATTTCGTTCGGGATTTCACCCCTCCACTTT
>NA|TRBJ2-2|few|TRBV6-2/TRBV6-3
CASERAQEYTGELFF
TGTGCCAGCGAACGAGCACAGGAATACACCGGGGAGCTGTTTTTT
>TRBD2|TRBJ2-3|NA|TRBV6-1
CASRKISGGTDTQYF
TGTGCCAGCAGGAAGATTAGCGGGGGCACAGATACGCAGTATTTT
>NA|TRBJ2-2|many|TRBV5-4
CASSSDTGELFF
TGTGCCAGCAGCTCAGATACCGGGGAGCTGTTTTTT
>NA|TRBJ2-3|few|TRBV20-1
CSARKSPNTDTQYF
TGCAGTGCTAGGAAGAGCCCAAACACAGATACGCAGTATTTT
>NA|TRBJ2-1|NA|TRBV27
CAAKRPNNEQFF
TGTGCCGCCAAACGACCCAACAATGAGCAGTTCTTC
>NA|TRBJ1-1|few|TRBV7-6
CASSLEPGSWTEAFF
TGTGCCAGCAGCTTAGAGCCGGGGAGTTGGACTGAAGCTTTCTTT